This TCR beta chain was sequenced during a study of response to subunit inactivated influenza vaccine. This clonotype occurred many times. The V segment lost 6 bases and the J segment 9 bases; nucleotides outside the gene matches: 8. The germline V gene has CDR1 MNHNS and CDR2 SASEGT. The CDR3 loop spans 15 amino acids. TCRdb re-analysed the RT-PCR reads in MiXCR, keeping a single row per CDR3 protein. The repertoire holds 650,000 to 800,000 distinct CDR3 sequences, with around 14% as singletons. The clonotype originates from a man aged 45-65 years who received an inactivated influenza vaccine. The V call is TRBV6-1, the J call TRBJ2-5; 15 positions match TRBD2. The sequenced sample was PBMCs from blood, obtained approximately 15 days before vaccination. The CDR3 region is CASSDRGLAGGAQYF. Written as DNA, the CDR3 is TGTGCCAGCAGCGACCGAGGACTAGCGGGAGGGGCCCAGTACTTC.